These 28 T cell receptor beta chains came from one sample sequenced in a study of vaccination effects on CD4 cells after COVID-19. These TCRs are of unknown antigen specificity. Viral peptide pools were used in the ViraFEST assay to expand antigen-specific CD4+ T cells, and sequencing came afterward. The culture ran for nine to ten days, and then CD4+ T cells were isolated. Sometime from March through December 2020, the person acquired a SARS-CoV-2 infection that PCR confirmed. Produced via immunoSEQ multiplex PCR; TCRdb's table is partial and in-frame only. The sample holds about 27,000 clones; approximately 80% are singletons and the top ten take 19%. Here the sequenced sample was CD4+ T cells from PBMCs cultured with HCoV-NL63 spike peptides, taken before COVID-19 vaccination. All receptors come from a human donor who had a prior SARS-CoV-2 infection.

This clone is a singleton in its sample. CDR3 DNA: TGTGCCAGCAGCCACCTTGGGGTAGCTAATGAGCAGTTCTTC. Protein product: CASSHLGVANEQFF. The gene calls are TRBV7-2 and TRBJ2-1; D ambiguous. V was shortened by 5 bases and J by 7 bases, with 15 bases between the two germline ends. CDR1 SGHTA and CDR2 FQGNSA come from the germline V gene. The CDR3 runs to 14 residues.

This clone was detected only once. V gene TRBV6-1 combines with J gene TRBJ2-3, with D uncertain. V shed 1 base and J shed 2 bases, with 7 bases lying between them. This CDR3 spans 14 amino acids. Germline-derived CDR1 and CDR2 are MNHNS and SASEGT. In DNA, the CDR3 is TGTGCCAGCAGTGAAGTTGGTCACACAGATACGCAGTATTTT. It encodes CASSEVGHTDTQYF.

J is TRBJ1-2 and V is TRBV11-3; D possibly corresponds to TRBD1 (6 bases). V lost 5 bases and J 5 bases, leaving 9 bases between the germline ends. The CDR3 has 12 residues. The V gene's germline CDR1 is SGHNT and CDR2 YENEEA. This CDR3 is CASSPGQYGYTF. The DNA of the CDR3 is TGTGCCAGCAGCCCTGGACAGTATGGCTACACCTTC.

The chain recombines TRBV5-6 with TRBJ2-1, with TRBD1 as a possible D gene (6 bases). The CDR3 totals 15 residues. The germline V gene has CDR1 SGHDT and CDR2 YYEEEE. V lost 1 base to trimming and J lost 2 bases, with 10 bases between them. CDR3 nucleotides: TGTGCCAGCAGCTTGAAAGGGACAACCTACAATGAGCAGTTCTTC. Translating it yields CASSLKGTTYNEQFF.

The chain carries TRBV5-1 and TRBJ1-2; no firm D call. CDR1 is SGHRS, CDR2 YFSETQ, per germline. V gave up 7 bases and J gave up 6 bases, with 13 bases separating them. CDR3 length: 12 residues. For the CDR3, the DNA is TGCGCCAGCGGCGACCATGTAGATGGCTACACCTTC. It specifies CASGDHVDGYTF. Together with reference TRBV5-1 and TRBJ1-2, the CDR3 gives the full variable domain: KAGVTQTPRYLIKTRGQQVTLSCSPISGHRSVSWYQQTPGQGLQFLFEYFSETQRNKGNFPGRFSGRQFSNSRSEMNVSTLELGDSALYLCASGDHVDGYTFGSGTRLTVV.

The CDR3 protein is CASSVRESGTQYF. The CDR3 region has the DNA TGTGCCAGCAGCGTTAGGGAAAGTGGGACCCAGTACTTC. This chain joins TRBV11-2 and TRBJ2-5; no firm D call. The CDR3 length is 13 residues. The ends were cut back, 5 bases at V and 7 bases at J, with 14 bases in the middle. Germline V gene data show CDR1 as SGHAT and CDR2 as FQNNGV.

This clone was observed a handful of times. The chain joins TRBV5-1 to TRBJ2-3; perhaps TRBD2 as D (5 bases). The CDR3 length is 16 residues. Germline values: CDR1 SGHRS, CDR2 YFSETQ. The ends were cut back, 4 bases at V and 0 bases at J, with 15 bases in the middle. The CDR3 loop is CASSRTSGPSTDTQYF. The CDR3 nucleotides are TGCGCCAGCAGCCGGACCAGCGGTCCTAGCACAGATACGCAGTATTTT.

The CDR3, as DNA: TGCAGTGCTAGTGGGGCTAGCGGGATTATCTCGGATGAGCAGTTCTTC. Amino acids: CSASGASGIISDEQFF. The genes are TRBV20-1 and TRBJ2-1; 9 bases map to TRBD2. Germline trimming cut 3 bases from V and 8 bases from J; bases unmatched to any gene: 14. This CDR3 contains 16 residues. CDR1 and CDR2 (germline): DFQATT, SNEGSKA (reference sequence).

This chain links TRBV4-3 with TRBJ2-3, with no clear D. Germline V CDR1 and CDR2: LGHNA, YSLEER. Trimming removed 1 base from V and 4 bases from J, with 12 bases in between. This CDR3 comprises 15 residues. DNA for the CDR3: TGCGCCAGCAGCCAAGCGGTTTTAGTATCAGATACGCAGTATTTT. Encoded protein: CASSQAVLVSDTQYF.

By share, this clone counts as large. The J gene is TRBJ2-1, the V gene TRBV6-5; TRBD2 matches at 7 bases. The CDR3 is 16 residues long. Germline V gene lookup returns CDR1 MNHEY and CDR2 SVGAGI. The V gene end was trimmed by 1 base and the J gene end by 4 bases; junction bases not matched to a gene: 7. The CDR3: CASSYYSGTNYNEQFF. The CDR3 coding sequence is TGTGCCAGCAGTTACTATTCCGGGACTAATTACAATGAGCAGTTCTTC.

The chain's CDR3 is CASSNIAGGPVTDTQYF. The CDR3 nucleotides are TGTGCCAGTAGTAACATAGCGGGAGGGCCCGTGACAGATACGCAGTATTTT. The chain combines TRBV19 with TRBJ2-3, with TRBD2 identical over 11 bases. Germline trimming cut 4 bases from V and 3 bases from J; bases unmatched to any gene: 9. This CDR3 is 17 amino acids long. Germline lookup yields CDR1 LNHDA and CDR2 SQIVND (reference sequence).

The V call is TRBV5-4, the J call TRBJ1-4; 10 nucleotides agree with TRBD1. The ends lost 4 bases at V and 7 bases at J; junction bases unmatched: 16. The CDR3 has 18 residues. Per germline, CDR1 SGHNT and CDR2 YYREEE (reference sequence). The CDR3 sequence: CASSPQAGTGTGVEKLFF. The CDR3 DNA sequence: TGTGCCAGCAGCCCACAGGCCGGCACCGGGACAGGGGTTGAAAAACTGTTTTTT. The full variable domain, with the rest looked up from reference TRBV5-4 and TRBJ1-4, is ETGVTQSPTHLIKTRGQQVTLRCSSQSGHNTVSWYQQALGQGPQFIFQYYREEENGRGNFPPRFSGLQFPNYSSELNVNALELDDSALYLCASSPQAGTGTGVEKLFFGSGTQLSVL.

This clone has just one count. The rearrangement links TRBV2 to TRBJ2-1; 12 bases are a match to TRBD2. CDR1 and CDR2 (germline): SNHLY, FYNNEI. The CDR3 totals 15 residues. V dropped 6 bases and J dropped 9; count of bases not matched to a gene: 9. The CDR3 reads CASRATSGRGGEQFF. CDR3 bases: TGTGCCAGCAGGGCGACTAGCGGGAGAGGAGGTGAGCAGTTCTTC.

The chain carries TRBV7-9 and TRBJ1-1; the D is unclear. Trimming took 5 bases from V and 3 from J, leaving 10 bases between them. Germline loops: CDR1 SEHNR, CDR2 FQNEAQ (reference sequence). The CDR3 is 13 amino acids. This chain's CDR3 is CASSVRPDTEAFF. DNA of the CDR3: TGTGCCAGCAGCGTACGGCCAGACACTGAAGCTTTCTTT.

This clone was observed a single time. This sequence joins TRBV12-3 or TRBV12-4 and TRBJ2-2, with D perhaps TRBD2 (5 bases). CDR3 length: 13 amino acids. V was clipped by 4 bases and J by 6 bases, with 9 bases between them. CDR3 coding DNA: TGTGCCAGCAGTTCAACTAGACCCGGGGAGCTGTTTTTT. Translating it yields CASSSTRPGELFF.

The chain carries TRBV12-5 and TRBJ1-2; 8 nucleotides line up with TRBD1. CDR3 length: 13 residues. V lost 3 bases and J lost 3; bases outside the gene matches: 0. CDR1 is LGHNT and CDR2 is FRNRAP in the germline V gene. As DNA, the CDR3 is TGTGCTAGTGGTTTCAGGGGGCACTATGGCTACACCTTC. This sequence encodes CASGFRGHYGYTF.

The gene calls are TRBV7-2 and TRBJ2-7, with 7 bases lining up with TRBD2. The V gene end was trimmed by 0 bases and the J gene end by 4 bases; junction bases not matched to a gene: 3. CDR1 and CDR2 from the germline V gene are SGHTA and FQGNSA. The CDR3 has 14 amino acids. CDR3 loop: CASSLAGGRYEQYF. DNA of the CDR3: TGTGCCAGCAGCTTAGCGGGAGGGCGGTACGAGCAGTACTTC.

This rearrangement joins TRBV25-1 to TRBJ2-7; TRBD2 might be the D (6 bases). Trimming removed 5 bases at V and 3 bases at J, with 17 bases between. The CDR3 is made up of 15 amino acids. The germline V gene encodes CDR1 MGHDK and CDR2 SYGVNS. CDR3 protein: CASSPLEGRGYEQYF. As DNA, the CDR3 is TGTGCCAGCAGTCCGTTGGAGGGCCGCGGCTACGAGCAGTACTTC.

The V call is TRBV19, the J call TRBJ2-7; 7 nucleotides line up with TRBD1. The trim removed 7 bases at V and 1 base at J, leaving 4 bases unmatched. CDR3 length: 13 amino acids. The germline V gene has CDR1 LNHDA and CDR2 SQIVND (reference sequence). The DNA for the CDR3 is TGTGCCAGTACCAGACAGGGATCCTACGAGCAGTACTTC. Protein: CASTRQGSYEQYF.

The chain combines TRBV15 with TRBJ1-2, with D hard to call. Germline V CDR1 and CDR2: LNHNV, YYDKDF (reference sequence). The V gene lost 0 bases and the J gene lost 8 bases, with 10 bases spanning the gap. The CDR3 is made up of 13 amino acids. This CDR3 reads CATSRDRLGGYTF. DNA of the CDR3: TGTGCCACCAGCAGAGATCGTTTGGGCGGCTACACCTTC.

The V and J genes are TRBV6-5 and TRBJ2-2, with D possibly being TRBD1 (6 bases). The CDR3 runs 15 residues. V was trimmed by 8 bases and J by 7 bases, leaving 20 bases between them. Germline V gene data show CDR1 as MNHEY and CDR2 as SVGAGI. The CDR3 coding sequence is TGTGCCAGCCACACACAGGGCGGGTGGGGCGGGGAGCTGTTTTTT. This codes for CASHTQGGWGGELFF.

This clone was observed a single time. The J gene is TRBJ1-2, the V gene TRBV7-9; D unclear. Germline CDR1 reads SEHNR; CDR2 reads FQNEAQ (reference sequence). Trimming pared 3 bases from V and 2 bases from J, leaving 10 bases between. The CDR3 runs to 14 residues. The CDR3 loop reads CASSLNRKNYGYTF. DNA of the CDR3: TGTGCCAGCAGCTTGAACAGAAAAAACTATGGCTACACCTTC.

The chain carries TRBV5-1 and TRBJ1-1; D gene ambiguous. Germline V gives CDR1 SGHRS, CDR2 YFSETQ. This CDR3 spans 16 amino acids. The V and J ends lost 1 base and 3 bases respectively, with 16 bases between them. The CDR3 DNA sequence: TGCGCCAGCAGCTTGATTCGTGGAGCAGTTGACACTGAAGCTTTCTTT. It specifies CASSLIRGAVDTEAFF.

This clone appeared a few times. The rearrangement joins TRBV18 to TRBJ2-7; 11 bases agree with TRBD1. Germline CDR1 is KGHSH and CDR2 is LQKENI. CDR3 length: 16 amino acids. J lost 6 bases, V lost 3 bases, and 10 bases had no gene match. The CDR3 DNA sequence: TGTGCCAGCTCACCCCTGACCGGGACAGGGGGAAGCGAGCAGTACTTC. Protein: CASSPLTGTGGSEQYF.

The CDR3 bases are TGTGCCTGGAGCTCATTCCAGGGGAACACAGATACGCAGTATTTT. Amino acids: CAWSSFQGNTDTQYF. The V gene is TRBV30, the J gene TRBJ2-3; possible D gene TRBD1, 6 bases. Trimming took 3 bases from V and 2 from J, leaving 15 bases between them. Germline CDR1 and CDR2: GTSNPN and SVGIG (reference sequence). The CDR3 runs 15 residues.

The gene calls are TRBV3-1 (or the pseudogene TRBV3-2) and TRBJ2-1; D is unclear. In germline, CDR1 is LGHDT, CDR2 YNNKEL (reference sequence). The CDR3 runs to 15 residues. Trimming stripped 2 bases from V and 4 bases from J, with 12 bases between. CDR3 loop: CASSQSGSDYNEQFF. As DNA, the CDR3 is TGTGCCAGCAGCCAATCGGGCAGCGATTACAATGAGCAGTTCTTC.

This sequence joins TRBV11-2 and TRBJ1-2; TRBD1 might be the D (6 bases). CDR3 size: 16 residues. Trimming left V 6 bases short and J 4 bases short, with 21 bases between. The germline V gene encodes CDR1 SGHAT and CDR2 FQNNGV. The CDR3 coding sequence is TGTGCCAGCAGTCGCCTACAGGGAGATCGGAGCTATGGCTACACCTTC. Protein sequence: CASSRLQGDRSYGYTF. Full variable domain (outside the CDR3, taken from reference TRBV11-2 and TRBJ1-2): EAGVAQSPRYKIIEKRQSVAFWCNPISGHATLYWYQQILGQGPKLLIQFQNNGVVDDSQLPKDRFSAERLKGVDSTLKIQPAKLEDSAVYLCASSRLQGDRSYGYTFGSGTRLTVV.

This CDR3 is CASSSLWAKNIQYF. CDR3 DNA: TGTGCCAGCAGCTCCCTTTGGGCCAAAAACATTCAGTACTTC. V is TRBV7-9 and J is TRBJ2-4; D is uncertain. This CDR3 is 14 amino acids long. V was pared by 4 bases and J by 1 base, with 8 bases between. Germline CDR1 and CDR2: SEHNR and FQNEAQ (reference sequence).